This is a list of T cell receptor beta chains from one sample in a study of T-cell memory formation after mild COVID-19. TCRdb re-derived calls from the 5' RACE reads in MiXCR, one entry per CDR3 protein. This table has roughly 580,000 distinct CDR3 sequences, approximately 18% appearing once. The sample comprised PBMCs or a T cell subset sorted from them (not recorded which). Receptor source: an adult woman who had mild COVID-19 (a few samples of this study predate the infection). Cell type and time point are not known. Each CDR3 is given with its conserved first and last residue. Each record gives: D gene, V gene, J gene, clone size, CDR3 DNA, CDR3 protein. The D gene is left open where the match is weak. Clone size is shown for a subset of rows, as once, few, many or a class of expanded clone.

d_call: -; v_call: TRBV29-1; j_call: TRBJ2-5; clone_size: -; cdr3_nt: TGCAGCGTTGAAGGGGCAGCTACACAGGTGGCCCAGTACTTC; cdr3_aa: CSVEGAATQVAQYF
d_call: -; v_call: TRBV5-1; j_call: TRBJ2-1; clone_size: -; cdr3_nt: TGCGCCAGCAGCTTGGCGACCGGGAGCTTATACAATGAGCAGTTCTTC; cdr3_aa: CASSLATGSLYNEQFF
d_call: TRBD2; v_call: TRBV27; j_call: TRBJ2-7; clone_size: few; cdr3_nt: TGTGCCAGCAGTTTATCTCGCGGGGGGACTTACGAGCAGTACTTC; cdr3_aa: CASSLSRGGTYEQYF
d_call: TRBD2; v_call: TRBV5-5; j_call: TRBJ2-7; clone_size: -; cdr3_nt: TGTGCCAGCAGCTTGGCCGGAAGACTAGCGGGAGTGTACGAGCAGTACTTC; cdr3_aa: CASSLAGRLAGVYEQYF
d_call: TRBD1; v_call: TRBV7-2; j_call: TRBJ2-2; clone_size: few; cdr3_nt: TGTGCCAGCAGCTTAGTGGTCAGGGGGCGTGATACCGGGGAGCTGTTTTTT; cdr3_aa: CASSLVVRGRDTGELFF
d_call: -; v_call: TRBV30; j_call: TRBJ1-1; clone_size: few; cdr3_nt: TGTGCCTGGAGTGAACCCCCGCGCAGGGCTGAAGCTTTCTTT; cdr3_aa: CAWSEPPRRAEAFF
d_call: -; v_call: TRBV12-3/TRBV12-4; j_call: TRBJ2-6; clone_size: -; cdr3_nt: TGTGCCAGCAGTTATGCTGGGGCCAACGTCCTGACTTTC; cdr3_aa: CASSYAGANVLTF
d_call: -; v_call: TRBV19; j_call: TRBJ1-5; clone_size: few; cdr3_nt: TGTGCCAGTATGAGGGGCAATCAGCCCCAGCATTTT; cdr3_aa: CASMRGNQPQHF
d_call: -; v_call: TRBV7-3; j_call: TRBJ2-3; clone_size: -; cdr3_nt: TGTGCCAGCAGCCCTCGGTCAAAAACGGGGAGCACAGATACGCAGTATTTT; cdr3_aa: CASSPRSKTGSTDTQYF
d_call: -; v_call: TRBV4-1; j_call: TRBJ2-4; clone_size: -; cdr3_nt: TGCGCCAGCAGCCAAGATTGGGGCAGGGAGCACATTCAGTACTTC; cdr3_aa: CASSQDWGREHIQYF
d_call: -; v_call: TRBV7-9; j_call: TRBJ2-5; clone_size: many; cdr3_nt: TGTGCCAGCAGCTTATTTTTGCTGGGCCAAGAGACCCAGTACTTC; cdr3_aa: CASSLFLLGQETQYF
d_call: TRBD2; v_call: TRBV4-1; j_call: TRBJ2-7; clone_size: few; cdr3_nt: TGCGCCAGCAGCCAAGTTGAGACTAGCGGCTACGAGCAGTACTTC; cdr3_aa: CASSQVETSGYEQYF
d_call: TRBD2; v_call: TRBV6-2/TRBV6-3; j_call: TRBJ2-1; clone_size: many; cdr3_nt: TGTGCCAGCAAGGGACCGGGACTAGCGGTCTACAATGAGCAGTTCTTC; cdr3_aa: CASKGPGLAVYNEQFF
d_call: -; v_call: TRBV27; j_call: TRBJ1-2; clone_size: -; cdr3_nt: TGTGCCAGCAGTTTATCTCCCGCAGGGGTCGGGTATGGCTACACCTTC; cdr3_aa: CASSLSPAGVGYGYTF
d_call: -; v_call: TRBV11-3; j_call: TRBJ2-7; clone_size: -; cdr3_nt: TGTGCCAGCAGCGAAAGTAGTGCAAGCTCCTACGAGCAGTACTTC; cdr3_aa: CASSESSASSYEQYF
d_call: TRBD1; v_call: TRBV6-2/TRBV6-3; j_call: TRBJ1-2; clone_size: -; cdr3_nt: TGTGCCAGCAGTCGACCTGCCCGGACAGGCAATGGCTACACCTTC; cdr3_aa: CASSRPARTGNGYTF
d_call: -; v_call: TRBV7-6; j_call: TRBJ2-5; clone_size: -; cdr3_nt: TGTGCCAGCAGCTTCAGGTCAACGGTCGGGGAGACCCAGTACTTC; cdr3_aa: CASSFRSTVGETQYF
d_call: -; v_call: TRBV29-1; j_call: TRBJ2-7; clone_size: -; cdr3_nt: TGCAGCGTTGTGAGGACAATCGGCTACGAGCAGTACTTC; cdr3_aa: CSVVRTIGYEQYF
d_call: TRBD1; v_call: TRBV20-1; j_call: TRBJ2-7; clone_size: -; cdr3_nt: TGCAGTGCTAGAGCCGGGACAGGAACCTACGAGCAGTACTTC; cdr3_aa: CSARAGTGTYEQYF
d_call: TRBD2; v_call: TRBV2; j_call: TRBJ2-7; clone_size: few; cdr3_nt: TGTGCCAGCAGTGAAGCGGCGGGAGGGCCGGAAGAGCAGTACTTC; cdr3_aa: CASSEAAGGPEEQYF
d_call: -; v_call: TRBV7-9; j_call: TRBJ1-2; clone_size: many; cdr3_nt: TGTGCCAGCAGCCTAAGTTACAGGGTAAACTATGGCTACACCTTC; cdr3_aa: CASSLSYRVNYGYTF
d_call: -; v_call: TRBV4-2; j_call: TRBJ2-2; clone_size: -; cdr3_nt: TGTGCCAGCAGCCCTCGCTCTTCTGGCGCCGGGGAGCTGTTTTTT; cdr3_aa: CASSPRSSGAGELFF
d_call: -; v_call: TRBV6-2/TRBV6-3; j_call: TRBJ2-5; clone_size: -; cdr3_nt: TGTGCCAGCAGCCGCCCCAGGGGCGCGGAGGAGACCCAGTACTTC; cdr3_aa: CASSRPRGAEETQYF
d_call: -; v_call: TRBV5-4; j_call: TRBJ1-1; clone_size: -; cdr3_nt: TGTGCCAGCAGCTTGGAGATTCGGGGTGGTGAAGCTTTCTTT; cdr3_aa: CASSLEIRGGEAFF
d_call: -; v_call: TRBV11-2; j_call: TRBJ1-1; clone_size: few; cdr3_nt: TGTGCCAGCAGCTTAGCGGGGGGAGCTTTCTTT; cdr3_aa: CASSLAGGAFF
d_call: -; v_call: TRBV7-9; j_call: TRBJ2-6; clone_size: -; cdr3_nt: TGTGCCAGCAGCACCCGAGGCTCTGGGGCCAACGTCCTGACTTTC; cdr3_aa: CASSTRGSGANVLTF
d_call: -; v_call: TRBV12-3/TRBV12-4; j_call: TRBJ2-3; clone_size: many; cdr3_nt: TGTGCCAGCAGTTATAGCCCCTTCGGTACAGATACGCAGTATTTT; cdr3_aa: CASSYSPFGTDTQYF
d_call: -; v_call: TRBV7-9; j_call: TRBJ1-2; clone_size: -; cdr3_nt: TGTGCCAGCAGCTTAGGCTGGGGAAAAAACTATGGCTACACCTTC; cdr3_aa: CASSLGWGKNYGYTF
d_call: -; v_call: TRBV4-1; j_call: TRBJ2-5; clone_size: -; cdr3_nt: TGCGCCAGCAGCCTGCCCGAGGACGGCAGGCAAGAGACCCAGTACTTC; cdr3_aa: CASSLPEDGRQETQYF
d_call: TRBD2; v_call: TRBV5-1; j_call: TRBJ2-5; clone_size: -; cdr3_nt: TGCGCCAGCTGCCCTAGCGGGGGGGCCCAAGAGACCCAGTACTTC; cdr3_aa: CASCPSGGAQETQYF
d_call: -; v_call: TRBV3-1; j_call: TRBJ2-3; clone_size: -; cdr3_nt: TGTGCCAGCAGCCCAACACGAAGCACAGATACGCAGTATTTT; cdr3_aa: CASSPTRSTDTQYF
d_call: TRBD2; v_call: TRBV9; j_call: TRBJ2-7; clone_size: -; cdr3_nt: TGTGCCAGCAGCGTGGGAGGTAGCGGGGTCTACGAGCAGTACTTC; cdr3_aa: CASSVGGSGVYEQYF
d_call: -; v_call: TRBV12-3/TRBV12-4; j_call: TRBJ2-1; clone_size: -; cdr3_nt: TGTGCCAGCAGTTACGGACAGTTGGAGAATGAGCAGTTCTTC; cdr3_aa: CASSYGQLENEQFF
d_call: TRBD1; v_call: TRBV20-1; j_call: TRBJ1-4; clone_size: few; cdr3_nt: TGCAGTGCTAGGGGTGGACAGGGGACTAATGAAAAACTGTTTTTT; cdr3_aa: CSARGGQGTNEKLFF
d_call: TRBD2; v_call: TRBV10-3; j_call: TRBJ2-7; clone_size: few; cdr3_nt: TGTGCCATCAGTGGCCGAGCGGGAGAAAATTACGAGCAGTACTTC; cdr3_aa: CAISGRAGENYEQYF
d_call: -; v_call: TRBV3-1; j_call: TRBJ1-1; clone_size: many; cdr3_nt: TGTGCCAGCAGCCGCGGACCGATGACTGAAGCTTTCTTT; cdr3_aa: CASSRGPMTEAFF
d_call: TRBD1; v_call: TRBV29-1; j_call: TRBJ2-2; clone_size: few; cdr3_nt: TGCAGCGCTCGGGGACAGGGAAACACCGGGGAGCTGTTTTTT; cdr3_aa: CSARGQGNTGELFF
d_call: -; v_call: TRBV7-9; j_call: TRBJ2-3; clone_size: few; cdr3_nt: TGTGCCAGCAGCCAGGATGGGGGGGCGCCGGAGTATTTT; cdr3_aa: CASSQDGGAPEYF